The next 15 T cell receptor beta chains were all read from a single sample in a study of cytomegalovirus exposure and HLA in healthy donors (dated by TCRdb to about 2017). Library method: the immunoSEQ multiplex PCR assay. For the multiplex PCR, a mixture combining 60 forward primers for TCR Vbeta segments and 13 reverse primers for TCR Jbeta segments was used. TCRdb retrieved this table from immuneACCESS and kept in-frame rearrangements only. Not all clones are present; in checked studies, unresolved V genes account for under half, and no reason is known for the remainder. This sample lists roughly 130,000 clones; 80% were detected once. Roughly 2.4% of the sample is in the top ten clones. The sequenced material came from PBMCs. All receptors come from a man aged 25 to 40 in good health and CMV-seronegative.

The V and J genes are TRBV5-1 and TRBJ1-3; 7 bases are shared with TRBD1. Germline V gene lookup returns CDR1 SGHRS and CDR2 YFSETQ. V was pared by 7 bases and J by 0 bases, with 10 bases of the junction left unmatched. This CDR3 contains 16 residues. CDR3 amino acids: CASSSRGVFSGNTIYF. The CDR3 bases are TGCGCCAGCTCCTCCAGGGGGGTATTCTCTGGAAACACCATATATTTT. The full variable domain, its missing parts supplied by reference TRBV5-1 and TRBJ1-3, is KAGVTQTPRYLIKTRGQQVTLSCSPISGHRSVSWYQQTPGQGLQFLFEYFSETQRNKGNFPGRFSGRQFSNSRSEMNVSTLELGDSALYLCASSSRGVFSGNTIYFGEGSWLTVV.

The chain links TRBV9 to TRBJ1-2; TRBD1 agrees at 7 bases. Trimming at V came to 4 bases and at J to 4 bases, leaving 22 bases not matched to a gene. Germline loops: CDR1 SGDLS, CDR2 YYNGEE. The CDR3 totals 19 residues. CDR3 DNA sequence: TGTGCCAGCAGCCCCACCCCACCGGACAGGCCTCAGTATCCCTATGGCTACACCTTC. Its protein product is CASSPTPPDRPQYPYGYTF.

The chain recombines TRBV10-1 with TRBJ2-7; weak D call: TRBD1 (8 bases). V was pared by 3 bases and J by 6 bases, with 15 bases between. Germline CDR1 is WNHNN and CDR2 is SYGVQD (reference sequence). The CDR3 totals 14 residues. The CDR3 DNA sequence: TGCGCCAGCAGTGATAGGACAGGGAGGGGCGAGCAGTACTTC. Translating gives CASSDRTGRGEQYF.

This rearrangement joins TRBV6-4 to TRBJ1-5; TRBD1 matches at 7 bases. This CDR3 is 13 amino acids long. Trimming at V came to 6 bases and at J to 6 bases, leaving 5 bases not matched to a gene. CDR1 is MRHNA, CDR2 SNTAGT, per germline. CDR3 region: CASSQGESQPQHF. The CDR3 bases are TGTGCCAGCAGCCAGGGGGAGAGTCAGCCCCAGCATTTT.

This clone has only a few counts. The V gene is TRBV27, the J gene TRBJ2-7, with 14 positions matching TRBD2. Germline assignment: CDR1 MNHEY and CDR2 SMNVEV (reference sequence). V was pared by 5 bases and J by 3 bases, with 3 bases of the junction left unmatched. CDR3 length: 15 amino acids. The DNA of the CDR3 is TGTGCCAGCAGTCATGGACTAGCGGGAGGCTACGAGCAGTACTTC. Translating gives CASSHGLAGGYEQYF.

The genes are TRBV7-6 and TRBJ2-1; no clear D gene. The CDR3 is 14 amino acids. Germline CDR1 and CDR2: SGHVS and FNYEAQ. V lost 1 base to trimming and J lost 7 bases, with 11 bases between them. CDR3 region: CASSLVGQPNEQFF. The DNA of the CDR3 is TGTGCCAGCAGCTTAGTCGGTCAACCAAATGAGCAGTTCTTC.

Here the CDR3 DNA reads TGTGCCAGTAGTATTTGGCTAGCGAATAACAATGAGCAGTTCTTC. Its translation: CASSIWLANNNEQFF. This chain uses TRBV19 with TRBJ2-1, with D maybe TRBD2 (6 bases). The CDR3 length is 15 residues. Per germline, CDR1 LNHDA and CDR2 SQIVND (reference sequence). V lost 3 bases to trimming and J lost 5 bases, with 14 bases between them.

This chain uses TRBV14 with TRBJ2-1; tentatively, D is TRBD1 (5 bases). Trimming removed 1 base at V and 10 bases at J, with 8 bases between. Germline V gene data show CDR1 as SGHDN and CDR2 as FVKESK. The CDR3 extends over 12 amino acids. DNA for the CDR3: TGTGCCAGCAGCCAAGGACAGAGAGAGCAGTTCTTC. As protein: CASSQGQREQFF.

V gene TRBV5-6 combines with J gene TRBJ1-2; 7 bases fit TRBD1. There are 13 residues in the CDR3. Trimming cost V 4 bases and J 5 bases; bases outside gene matches: 5. Germline V gene sequence: CDR1 SGHDT, CDR2 YYEEEE. CDR3 DNA: TGTGCCAGCAGCCCGGACAGGAAATATGGCTACACCTTC. As protein: CASSPDRKYGYTF.

The chain has TRBV9 and TRBJ2-1; D perhaps matches TRBD1 (5 bases). With 1 base removed from V and 1 base from J, the gap between germline ends came to 15 bases. The CDR3 loop spans 17 amino acids. Germline V CDR1 and CDR2: SGDLS, YYNGEE. The CDR3 DNA sequence: TGTGCCAGCAGCGTATTCCAGGCAGACAGTTCCTACAATGAGCAGTTCTTC. It codes for CASSVFQADSSYNEQFF.

V gene TRBV28 combines with J gene TRBJ1-3; D not resolved. Germline CDR1 MDHEN, CDR2 SYDVKM. The CDR3 is made up of 17 amino acids. Trimming took 3 bases from V and 1 from J, leaving 16 bases between them. The CDR3 reads CASSFQRAGSSGNTIYF. The CDR3 coding sequence is TGTGCCAGCAGTTTCCAACGGGCGGGGAGTTCTGGAAACACCATATATTTT.

DNA of the CDR3: TGTGCCAGCAGTGAAACCAGGCCGTCCTACGAGCAGTACTTC. Translation: CASSETRPSYEQYF. V and J are TRBV6-1 and TRBJ2-5; D is undetermined. The tail of the sequence fits TRBJ2-7 better, so the J call may be wrong. The length of the CDR3 is 14 residues. The V gene's germline CDR1 is MNHNS and CDR2 SASEGT.

The chain links TRBV28 to TRBJ1-5; the D gene is possibly TRBD1 (6 bases). Trimming took off 6 bases at V and 7 bases at J, with 13 bases between the two ends. Germline V CDR1 and CDR2: MDHEN, SYDVKM. The CDR3 spans 13 residues. The CDR3 region is CASRNRDGQPQHF. For the CDR3, the DNA is TGTGCCAGCAGAAACAGGGACGGCCAGCCCCAGCATTTT.

This clone has just one count. The chain combines TRBV7-9 with TRBJ2-7; possible D gene TRBD2, 5 bases. Germline CDR1 reads SEHNR; CDR2 reads FQNEAQ (reference sequence). V gave up 5 bases and J gave up 4 bases, with 12 bases separating them. CDR3 length equals 13 residues. DNA of the CDR3: TGTGCCAGCAGCCAACGGACTGGGTACGAGCAGTACTTC. Residues: CASSQRTGYEQYF.

The CDR3 is CASTTSGAYYEQYF. The CDR3 DNA follows: TGTGCCAGCACTACTAGCGGGGCGTACTACGAGCAGTACTTC. The rearrangement links TRBV7-2 to TRBJ2-7; 10 bases map to TRBD2. Germline V gene sequence: CDR1 SGHTA, CDR2 FQGNSA. The CDR3 is 14 residues long. The junction had 6 bases not matched to a gene; V was cut back by 7 bases and J by 3 bases.